A selection of T cell receptor beta chains follows, all from one sample in a study of OX40 agonist ivuxolimab in advanced cancers. The method was immunoSEQ multiplex PCR; TCRdb's version includes in-frame clones alone and lacks a portion of them. The profile covers tens of thousands of clones, with roughly 94% appearing a single time and 9.5% to 10% taken by the ten largest. The sample consisted of CD4+ or CD8+ T cells sorted from blood, taken in a trial of the OX40 agonist ivuxolimab. The receptors derive from an adult with an advanced solid tumor such as melanoma, head and neck, liver or kidney cancer. Each CDR3 is given with its conserved first and last residue. Each record gives: D gene, CDR3 length, clone size, J gene, V gene, CDR3 DNA, CDR3 protein. D genes are given only for firm matches. The size entry is marked missing in some rows and otherwise reads once, few, many or a size class.

>-|15|-|TRBJ2-7|TRBV10-1
TGCGCCAGCAGTGAGGGTAAGACAGTTGGCAACGAGCAGTACTTC
CASSEGKTVGNEQYF
>TRBD1|14|-|TRBJ1-1|TRBV10-1
TGCGCCAGCAGCGCGACAGGGGGAGGAACTGAAGCTTTCTTT
CASSATGGGTEAFF
>-|13|-|TRBJ1-5|TRBV19
TGTGCCAGTGGCACCTTTAGCAATCAGCCCCAGCATTTT
CASGTFSNQPQHF
>-|12|-|TRBJ2-2|TRBV7-9
TGTGCCAGCAGCTCGAGCCCTGGGGAGCTGTTTTTT
CASSSSPGELFF
>-|12|-|TRBJ1-1|TRBV29-1
TGCAGCGTTGTGCAAGAGAACACTGAAGCTTTCTTT
CSVVQENTEAFF
>TRBD1|16|-|TRBJ1-1|TRBV4-2
TGTGCCAGCAGCCAAGGTGGGGGACAGGATCCCCTTGAAGCTTTCTTT
CASSQGGGQDPLEAFF
>TRBD2|16|-|TRBJ2-1|TRBV5-1
TGCGCCAGCAGCCCGACTAGCGGGAGTTCCTACAATGAGCAGTTCTTC
CASSPTSGSSYNEQFF
>-|18|-|TRBJ1-2|TRBV28
TGTGCCAGCACCGTAGTTGTGGGATATCGAGGCTCCGACTATGGCTACACCTTC
CASTVVVGYRGSDYGYTF
>-|14|-|TRBJ2-7|TRBV5-1
TGCGCCAGCAGCTTGGGGGCAGGGGCCTACGAGCAGTACTTC
CASSLGAGAYEQYF
>-|11|-|TRBJ2-7|TRBV28
TGTGCCAGCAGTTTCCCGGGCGAGCAGTACTTC
CASSFPGEQYF
>-|16|-|TRBJ2-2|TRBV28
TGTGCCAGCAGTTTCCGTTACAGGGAGTCGACCGGGGAGCTGTTTTTT
CASSFRYRESTGELFF
>TRBD2|14|-|TRBJ2-1|TRBV7-3
TGTGCCAGCAGCTTGAGCGGGAGTTTCAATGAGCAGTTCTTC
CASSLSGSFNEQFF
>-|13|once|TRBJ2-3|TRBV4-2
TGTGCCAGCAGCCGCTTAAGCGAGGATACGCAGTATTTT
CASSRLSEDTQYF
>-|11|-|TRBJ2-7|TRBV28
TGTGCCAGCAGTTCTACCTACGAGCAGTACTTC
CASSSTYEQYF
>-|14|-|TRBJ2-3|TRBV5-1
TGCGCCAGCAGCTTGGTTACTAGCACAGATACGCAGTATTTT
CASSLVTSTDTQYF
>-|17|-|TRBJ1-1|TRBV27
TGTGCCAGCAGTCCCCGGTTAGGGCTGGGGGTCAACACTGAAGCTTTCTTT
CASSPRLGLGVNTEAFF
>-|12|once|TRBJ1-2|TRBV6-5
TGTGCCAGCAATAAAGGGGGGGACGGCTACACCTTC
CASNKGGDGYTF
>-|14|once|TRBJ1-1|TRBV27
TGTGCCAGCAGTTTGGGAGGGACGGGCACTGAAGCTTTCTTT
CASSLGGTGTEAFF
>-|16|-|TRBJ2-1|TRBV15
TGTGCCACCAGCGAAGGGGGGTGGGACATAAACAATGAGCAGTTCTTC
CATSEGGWDINNEQFF
>-|14|-|TRBJ2-7|TRBV7-2
TGTGCCAGCAGCTTATGGACCAACCACTACGAGCAGTACTTC
CASSLWTNHYEQYF
>-|14|-|TRBJ1-1|TRBV7-9
TGTGCCAGCAGTCATACGCTCGGGAACACTGAAGCTTTCTTT
CASSHTLGNTEAFF
>-|14|once|TRBJ2-7|TRBV5-1
TGCGCCAGCAGCTTCTTGGGGATCACCTACGAGCAGTACTTC
CASSFLGITYEQYF
>-|11|-|TRBJ2-7|TRBV19
TGTGCCAGTAGTGCCGGCCACGAGCAGTACTTC
CASSAGHEQYF
>TRBD2|14|-|TRBJ2-7|TRBV9
TGTGCCAGCAGCGTGGACGGGAGGGCCTACGAGCAGTACTTC
CASSVDGRAYEQYF
>TRBD1|16|-|TRBJ2-3|TRBV5-1
TGCGCCAGCAGCCAAGGACAGGGATCTAGCACAGATACGCAGTATTTT
CASSQGQGSSTDTQYF
>TRBD2|15|-|TRBJ2-3|TRBV18
TGTGCCAGCTCAGAGCTAGCGGGGGGCCCAGATACGCAGTATTTT
CASSELAGGPDTQYF
>TRBD2|16|-|TRBJ2-3|TRBV28
TGTGCCAGCAGTCTTCAGGTCCAGCGGGAACTGACGGCGCAGTATTTT
CASSLQVQRELTAQYF
>TRBD2|12|-|TRBJ2-7|TRBV28
TGTGCCAGCGGAACGAGACGGACTAGCTCGTCCTTC
CASGTRRTSSSF
>-|17|-|TRBJ2-7|TRBV4-1
TGCGCCAGCAGCCAAGATCATAGTGACGACCCCTCCTACGAGCAGTACTTC
CASSQDHSDDPSYEQYF
>-|11|-|TRBJ2-1|TRBV28
TGTGCCAGCAGTCGGTCGAATGAGCAGTTCTTC
CASSRSNEQFF
>-|12|-|TRBJ2-3|TRBV5-6
TGTGCCAGCAGCTTGGAGGAAGATACGCAGTATTTT
CASSLEEDTQYF
>-|13|-|TRBJ1-2|TRBV4-1
TGCGCCAGCAGCCAAACGACCTTCTATGGCTACACCTTC
CASSQTTFYGYTF
>-|15|-|TRBJ1-4|TRBV9
TGTGCCAGCAGCGTGGGGGGCGCAACTAATGAAAAACTGTTTTTT
CASSVGGATNEKLFF
>TRBD2|13|-|TRBJ2-7|TRBV19
TGTGCCAGTAGCCCTGGGACTAGCTACGAGCAGTACTTC
CASSPGTSYEQYF
>-|14|-|TRBJ1-1|TRBV5-6
TGTGCCAGCAGCTTGGTAGGGGAGAACACTGAAGCTTTCTTT
CASSLVGENTEAFF
>-|11|-|TRBJ1-1|TRBV5-5
TGTGCCAGCAGCTCCGGTGCTGAAGCTTTCTTT
CASSSGAEAFF
>-|15|once|TRBJ2-7|TRBV5-4
TGTGCCAGCAGCTTGTCGAACACCGGCGACTACGAGCAGTACTTC
CASSLSNTGDYEQYF
>TRBD1|15|-|TRBJ2-3|TRBV27
TGTGCCAGCAGTTTAAACAGGGGCGTCACAGATACGCAGTATTTT
CASSLNRGVTDTQYF
>-|16|-|TRBJ2-2|TRBV29-1
TGCAGCGTTGGGGTGGAGGGCCTTCTCAACACCGGGGAGCTGTTTTTT
CSVGVEGLLNTGELFF
>-|13|once|TRBJ1-1|TRBV28
TGTGCCAGTGGGGACCCCACGGACACTGAAGCTTTCTTT
CASGDPTDTEAFF
>-|15|-|TRBJ1-1|TRBV13
TGTGCCAGCAGCCCAAGTGGGACAACGAACACTGAAGCTTTCTTT
CASSPSGTTNTEAFF
>-|14|-|TRBJ2-7|TRBV7-8
TGTGCCAGCAGCCCCCCTGACAGCACCTACGAGCAGTACTTC
CASSPPDSTYEQYF
>-|13|-|TRBJ1-1|TRBV19
TGTGCCAGTAGTATTAATAGTAACACTGAAGCTTTCTTT
CASSINSNTEAFF
>TRBD1|15|-|TRBJ2-1|TRBV27
TGTGCCAGCAGTTCCCGGGACAGCTCCTACAATGAGCAGTTCTTC
CASSSRDSSYNEQFF
>-|14|-|TRBJ2-7|TRBV9
TGTGCCAGCAGCGTAGGCGATTCCCCCTACGAGCAGTACTTC
CASSVGDSPYEQYF
>-|15|once|TRBJ2-7|TRBV5-5
TGTGCCAGCAGCTCCAAGGGCGGGACTCAGTACGAGCAGTACTTC
CASSSKGGTQYEQYF
>-|14|-|TRBJ2-7|TRBV4-3
TGCGCCAGCAGCCTCAGGGCGGGACCAGACGAGCAGTACTTC
CASSLRAGPDEQYF
>-|12|-|TRBJ1-1|TRBV7-9
TGTGCCAGCAGGCCCGGTGTCACTGAAGCTTTCTTT
CASRPGVTEAFF
>-|18|few|TRBJ1-6|TRBV27
TGTGCCAGCAGTCTGGCCGGGTCAGGGATGGTTCCGTCTTCACCCCTCCACTTT
CASSLAGSGMVPSSPLHF
>TRBD2|14|once|TRBJ2-3|TRBV28
TGTGCCAGCAGTTTGGCGGGGGGGACAGATACGCAGTATTTT
CASSLAGGTDTQYF
>-|13|-|TRBJ1-1|TRBV6-5
TGTGCCAGCAAAGGGGGGATCGGCACTGAAGCTTTCTTT
CASKGGIGTEAFF
>-|15|-|TRBJ1-2|TRBV7-3
TGTGCCAGCAGCTTAACGGGGCCTGGAGACTATGGCTACACCTTC
CASSLTGPGDYGYTF
>TRBD1|16|-|TRBJ1-5|TRBV9
TGTGCCAGCAGCGTGAGGACAGGGGTTTTCGATCAGCCCCAGCATTTT
CASSVRTGVFDQPQHF
>-|12|-|TRBJ2-3|TRBV2
TGTGCCAGCAGGTCGGATTTGGATACGCAGTATTTT
CASRSDLDTQYF
>-|13|once|TRBJ2-3|TRBV19
TGTGCCAGTAGTCAGCGAGCGAAAGATACGCAGTATTTT
CASSQRAKDTQYF
>TRBD1|18|-|TRBJ1-2|TRBV5-1
TGCGCCAGCAGCTTGGAGGCAGGGGGCGTCGACATTAACTATGGCTACACCTTC
CASSLEAGGVDINYGYTF
>-|15|few|TRBJ1-6|TRBV6-6
TGTGCCAGCAGTTACTCGACCGGCCCAAATTCACCCCTCCACTTT
CASSYSTGPNSPLHF
>TRBD1|14|-|TRBJ2-3|TRBV6-5
TGTGCCAGCAGGCCTAACAGGGGGCCAGATACGCAGTATTTT
CASRPNRGPDTQYF